The rows below give T cell receptor beta chains drawn from one sample of a study of blood T cell repertoires in COVID-19. Sequencing used immunoSEQ multiplex PCR; TCRdb keeps in-frame clones, though not all of them. There are around 67,000 clones in the sample; roughly 85% occur only once, and roughly 18% lies in the top ten. Sequenced material: peripheral blood. All receptors derive from a woman aged 80 or over with acute or convalescent COVID-19. The CDR3 runs from the conserved cysteine through the conserved F or W. Each record gives: V gene, D gene, J gene, clone size, CDR3 protein, CDR3 DNA. A D gene is named only where the DNA matches it firmly. Size is omitted from some rows. Given values are once, few, many or a class for expanded clones.

TRBV28	NA	TRBJ2-7	NA	CASSSRGGANEQYF	TGTGCCAGCAGCTCGAGGGGGGGGGCCAACGAGCAGTACTTC
TRBV30	NA	TRBJ1-4	few	CAWGPLGLREKLFF	TGTGCCTGGGGTCCATTGGGGCTGCGGGAAAAACTGTTTTTT
TRBV10-2	TRBD2	TRBJ2-7	NA	CASRTSGGTDSLYEQYF	TGCGCCAGCAGGACTAGCGGGGGGACCGACTCCCTCTACGAGCAGTACTTC
TRBV15	TRBD1	TRBJ1-4	once	CATSRDRGTNEKLFF	TGTGCCACCAGCAGAGACAGGGGGACTAATGAAAAACTGTTTTTT
TRBV27	NA	TRBJ1-5	NA	CASSPRGARGGNQPQHF	TGTGCCAGCAGCCCAAGGGGTGCCAGGGGCGGGAATCAGCCCCAGCATTTT
TRBV3-1/TRBV3-2	TRBD2	TRBJ2-1	NA	CASSQGSGGRNEQFF	TGTGCCAGCAGCCAAGGGAGCGGGGGGAGAAATGAGCAGTTCTTC
TRBV6-5	NA	TRBJ1-2	NA	CASSYQGSYGYTF	TGTGCCAGCAGTTACCAGGGCTCGTATGGCTACACCTTC
TRBV28	NA	TRBJ1-4	once	CASGGPYEKLFF	TGTGCCAGCGGGGGCCCTTATGAAAAACTGTTTTTT
TRBV19	NA	TRBJ2-5	NA	CASRPQGLETQYF	TGTGCCAGTAGACCCCAGGGGTTAGAGACCCAGTACTTC
TRBV7-8	TRBD1	TRBJ1-5	NA	CASREGQGYQPQHF	TGTGCCAGCAGGGAGGGACAGGGTTATCAGCCCCAGCATTTT
TRBV5-1	NA	TRBJ2-6	NA	CASSLRVSSGANVLTF	TGCGCCAGCAGCTTGCGGGTATCGTCTGGGGCCAACGTCCTGACTTTC
TRBV18	TRBD1	TRBJ2-5	NA	CASLLRTGVFETQYF	TGTGCCAGCCTTCTCCGGACAGGGGTTTTCGAGACCCAGTACTTC
TRBV19	NA	TRBJ1-5	NA	CASTARAGGNQPQHF	TGTGCCAGTACTGCCCGGGCCGGGGGCAATCAGCCCCAGCATTTT
TRBV24-1	TRBD1	TRBJ2-6	NA	CATSDQRGGPGANVLTF	TGTGCCACCAGTGATCAAAGAGGGGGCCCTGGGGCCAACGTCCTGACTTTC
TRBV30	TRBD1	TRBJ1-6	NA	CAGQGQQNSPLHF	TGTGCCGGCCAGGGACAGCAGAATTCACCCCTCCACTTT
TRBV5-1	TRBD1	TRBJ1-2	NA	CASRTGANYGYTF	TGCGCCAGCCGGACAGGGGCCAACTATGGCTACACCTTC
TRBV4-1	NA	TRBJ1-2	NA	CASSQVLSSYVGGYTF	TGCGCCAGCAGCCAAGTGCTTTCCTCGTACGTCGGGGGCTACACCTTC
TRBV4-1	NA	TRBJ2-3	NA	CASSHERRNTDTQYF	TGCGCCAGCAGCCACGAGAGAAGAAACACAGATACGCAGTATTTT
TRBV2	NA	TRBJ1-1	NA	CASVRERDTEAFF	TGTGCCAGCGTTCGGGAGCGCGACACTGAAGCTTTCTTT
TRBV29-1	NA	TRBJ2-7	NA	CSAWTAGTYEQYF	TGCAGCGCTTGGACCGCCGGGACCTACGAGCAGTACTTC
TRBV28	NA	TRBJ2-4	NA	CASSYARLAKNIQYF	TGTGCCAGCAGCTATGCGAGGTTAGCCAAAAACATTCAGTACTTC
TRBV5-1	TRBD1	TRBJ2-7	few	CASSPGTGVWGEQYF	TGCGCCAGCAGCCCCGGGACAGGGGTGTGGGGCGAGCAGTACTTC
TRBV19	TRBD1	TRBJ1-5	once	CASSVGGDQPQHF	TGTGCCAGTTCAGTAGGGGGCGACCAGCCCCAGCATTTT
TRBV30	TRBD2	TRBJ2-7	NA	CAWRRTSGGEQYF	TGTGCCTGGAGGAGGACTAGCGGTGGGGAGCAGTACTTC
TRBV18	NA	TRBJ2-2	NA	CASSPQGPPGELFF	TGTGCCAGCTCACCGCAGGGCCCCCCCGGGGAGCTGTTTTTT
TRBV9	NA	TRBJ1-4	few	CASSVGVGGEKLFF	TGTGCCAGCAGCGTAGGGGTAGGGGGAGAAAAACTGTTTTTT
TRBV5-1	NA	TRBJ1-1	NA	CASSLSVLNTEAFF	TGCGCCAGCAGCTTGTCGGTGCTGAACACTGAAGCTTTCTTT
TRBV4-2	NA	TRBJ2-7	NA	CASSGFSGDRSSYEQYF	TGTGCCAGCAGTGGTTTCTCAGGGGATAGGAGCTCCTACGAGCAGTACTTC
TRBV18	TRBD2	TRBJ2-1	NA	CASSPQRAGGGDEQFF	TGTGCCAGCTCACCACAACGCGCGGGGGGCGGAGATGAGCAGTTCTTC
TRBV20-1	NA	TRBJ1-1	NA	CSARGGTEAFF	TGCAGTGCTAGGGGGGGCACTGAAGCTTTCTTT
TRBV27	NA	TRBJ1-4	once	CASKSDSFRHKLFF	TGTGCCAGCAAGTCGGACTCCTTTAGGCACAAACTGTTTTTT
TRBV7-6	TRBD2	TRBJ2-1	NA	CASSLAIGPTSANNEQFF	TGTGCCAGCAGCTTAGCTATCGGTCCGACTAGCGCGAACAATGAGCAGTTCTTC
TRBV5-4	TRBD1	TRBJ1-6	NA	CASSYITGTGVIGSPLHF	TGTGCCAGCAGCTATATCACCGGGACAGGGGTCATTGGTTCACCCCTCCACTTT
TRBV18	TRBD1	TRBJ2-7	NA	CASSTTGGSYEQYF	TGTGCCAGCTCAACGACAGGGGGCTCCTACGAGCAGTACTTC
TRBV3-1/TRBV3-2	NA	TRBJ1-1	NA	CASSQVRRTIEAFF	TGTGCCAGCAGCCAAGTTAGACGGACTATTGAAGCTTTCTTT
TRBV28	NA	TRBJ2-3	NA	CASSLGAITGDTQYF	TGTGCCAGCAGTTTAGGGGCGATTACAGGGGATACGCAGTATTTT
TRBV28	TRBD2	TRBJ2-3	NA	CASRGGLPGLARPDTQYF	TGTGCCAGCAGGGGGGGGCTACCGGGACTAGCGAGACCAGATACGCAGTATTTT
TRBV12-3/TRBV12-4	NA	TRBJ1-1	NA	CASSFALNTEAFF	TGTGCCAGCAGTTTCGCCCTAAACACTGAAGCTTTCTTT
TRBV27	NA	TRBJ1-2	NA	CASSSSLRGGYGYTF	TGTGCCAGCAGTTCCTCCTTAAGAGGGGGCTATGGCTACACCTTC
TRBV2	TRBD1	TRBJ2-7	NA	CASRSWGQQTSYEQYF	TGTGCCAGCAGGAGTTGGGGACAGCAAACCTCCTACGAGCAGTACTTC
TRBV7-2	TRBD1	TRBJ1-4	few	CASSLGWDRGNEKLFF	TGTGCCAGCAGCTTGGGTTGGGACAGGGGAAATGAAAAACTGTTTTTT
TRBV5-1	NA	TRBJ2-3	NA	CASSLPGTGGTDTQYF	TGCGCCAGCAGCCTCCCTGGAACGGGAGGCACAGATACGCAGTATTTT